This is a list of T cell receptor beta chains from one sample in a study of cytomegalovirus exposure and HLA in healthy donors. Here immunoSEQ multiplex PCR was the method, and the copy in TCRdb shows in-frame clones only, minus some. Among about 140,000 clones, about 91% were seen once, and the ten largest hold 4.5%. The sequencing sample was made of PBMCs. These receptors originate from a man aged 18 to 30 in good health and CMV-seropositive. CDR3s include the opening cysteine and the closing phenylalanine or tryptophan. The D gene is left open where the match is weak. The size field is filled for only some rows; it gives once, few, many or a size class.

CDR3 DNA: TGTGCCAGCAGCCCGACAGGGAGAGAGACCCAGTACTTC; CDR3 protein: CASSPTGRETQYF; clone size: .; V gene: TRBV6-1; J gene: TRBJ2-5; D gene: TRBD1
CDR3 DNA: TGTGCCAGTAAAAACAGGGGAGTTATCACTGAAGCTTTCTTT; CDR3 protein: CASKNRGVITEAFF; clone size: .; V gene: TRBV19; J gene: TRBJ1-1; D gene: TRBD1
CDR3 DNA: TGTGCCAGCAGCGTCACCGGCGGCAGCTACGAGCAGTACTTC; CDR3 protein: CASSVTGGSYEQYF; clone size: .; V gene: TRBV7-9; J gene: TRBJ2-7; D gene: .
CDR3 DNA: TGTGCCAGCAGCGACACAGGCTCCTACGAGCAGTACTTC; CDR3 protein: CASSDTGSYEQYF; clone size: .; V gene: TRBV6-1; J gene: TRBJ2-7; D gene: .
CDR3 DNA: TGCGCCAGCAGCCTCGGACAGGGGGCGCGGGTCTATGGCTACACCTTC; CDR3 protein: CASSLGQGARVYGYTF; clone size: .; V gene: TRBV4-1; J gene: TRBJ1-2; D gene: TRBD1
CDR3 DNA: TGTGCCAGCAGTGGAGGCCAGATAAGCAATCAGCCCCAGCATTTT; CDR3 protein: CASSGGQISNQPQHF; clone size: once; V gene: TRBV6-1; J gene: TRBJ1-5; D gene: .
CDR3 DNA: TGTGCCAGCAGCGTAGGCGGAGAGCAGTACTTC; CDR3 protein: CASSVGGEQYF; clone size: few; V gene: TRBV9; J gene: TRBJ2-7; D gene: .
CDR3 DNA: TGTGCCTGGAGTACGGGGGGCCCGGGTGAGCAGTTCTTC; CDR3 protein: CAWSTGGPGEQFF; clone size: .; V gene: TRBV30; J gene: TRBJ2-1; D gene: .
CDR3 DNA: TGTGCCAGCAGTTACACTGGGACAGGGTTGCATGGCTACACCTTC; CDR3 protein: CASSYTGTGLHGYTF; clone size: .; V gene: TRBV6-6; J gene: TRBJ1-2; D gene: TRBD1
CDR3 DNA: TGTGCCAGCAGCCAGGGCAGGGCTGCAACTAATGAAAAACTGTTTTTT; CDR3 protein: CASSQGRAATNEKLFF; clone size: .; V gene: TRBV4-2; J gene: TRBJ1-4; D gene: .
CDR3 DNA: TGTGCCAGCAGTTATGATTCGGGAGCCCTTCAGCCCCAGCATTTT; CDR3 protein: CASSYDSGALQPQHF; clone size: .; V gene: TRBV6-5; J gene: TRBJ1-5; D gene: .
CDR3 DNA: TGTGCCTGGAGTGTACCTGTCTTAGAGCCGTCTCCTGATACGCAGTATTTT; CDR3 protein: CAWSVPVLEPSPDTQYF; clone size: .; V gene: TRBV30; J gene: TRBJ2-3; D gene: .
CDR3 DNA: TGTGCCAGCAGTGAACGCGGGAGCTACGAGCAGTACTTC; CDR3 protein: CASSERGSYEQYF; clone size: .; V gene: TRBV6-1; J gene: TRBJ2-7; D gene: TRBD2
CDR3 DNA: TGTGCCAGCAGAACACAGCCTACTAATGAAAAACTGTTTTTT; CDR3 protein: CASRTQPTNEKLFF; clone size: .; V gene: TRBV28; J gene: TRBJ1-4; D gene: .
CDR3 DNA: TGTGCCAGCAGCTTAGGTGGGACAGGCTACGAGCAGTACTTC; CDR3 protein: CASSLGGTGYEQYF; clone size: .; V gene: TRBV7-9; J gene: TRBJ2-7; D gene: TRBD1
CDR3 DNA: TGTGCCAGCATTGGACTCTACACCGGGGAGCTGTTTTTT; CDR3 protein: CASIGLYTGELFF; clone size: .; V gene: TRBV2; J gene: TRBJ2-2; D gene: .
CDR3 DNA: TGTGCCAGCAGTGTCCAGGGTAGTAGAAACTATGGCTACACCTTC; CDR3 protein: CASSVQGSRNYGYTF; clone size: .; V gene: TRBV2; J gene: TRBJ1-2; D gene: .
CDR3 DNA: TGTGCCAGCAGCTTAGTCAGTGGGACTGGCACTGAAGCTTTCTTT; CDR3 protein: CASSLVSGTGTEAFF; clone size: once; V gene: TRBV7-8; J gene: TRBJ1-1; D gene: .
CDR3 DNA: TGTGCCAGCAGTGAAGCTAGGGGGATCTTAGCTTTCTTT; CDR3 protein: CASSEARGILAFF; clone size: .; V gene: TRBV6-1; J gene: TRBJ1-1; D gene: .
CDR3 DNA: TGTGCCAGCGCCGATGGTCAGGCTAACACTGAAGCTTTCTTT; CDR3 protein: CASADGQANTEAFF; clone size: .; V gene: TRBV27; J gene: TRBJ1-1; D gene: .
CDR3 DNA: TGTGCCAGCAGTCCGCCGGGGGGGGGCACTGAAGCTTTCTTT; CDR3 protein: CASSPPGGGTEAFF; clone size: once; V gene: TRBV6-6; J gene: TRBJ1-1; D gene: .
CDR3 DNA: TGTGCCAGCAGTAGACAGCACCAAGAGACCCAGTACTTC; CDR3 protein: CASSRQHQETQYF; clone size: .; V gene: TRBV6-6; J gene: TRBJ2-5; D gene: .
CDR3 DNA: TGTGCCAGTAGTTCCCAGGGGAGAGAGACCCAGTACTTC; CDR3 protein: CASSSQGRETQYF; clone size: once; V gene: TRBV19; J gene: TRBJ2-5; D gene: .
CDR3 DNA: TGTGCCAGCAGTGACGAGGGGGCCCTCCCCTTATCCCCGAACACTGAAGCTTTCTTT; CDR3 protein: CASSDEGALPLSPNTEAFF; clone size: .; V gene: TRBV6-1; J gene: TRBJ1-1; D gene: TRBD1